The rows below give T cell receptor beta chains drawn from one sample of a study of CD8 T cells in Susac syndrome. TCRdb re-called the immunoSEQ multiplex PCR reads through MiXCR, storing one row per CDR3 protein. Here the sample spans about 110,000 distinct CDR3 sequences, less than 95% being singletons. Sequences were obtained from CD8+ T cells from PBMCs. The receptors stem from a human donor with Susac syndrome. The CDR3 runs from the conserved cysteine through the conserved F or W. A D gene is named only where the DNA matches it firmly. For some rows the clone size is stated as once, few or many, or as a class when expanded; others skip it.

V,size,J,D,DNA,CDR3
TRBV20-1,.,TRBJ2-7,.,TGCAGTGCTTTCACCAACCTGAGCCGGGAGCAGTACTTC,CSAFTNLSREQYF
TRBV9,.,TRBJ2-3,TRBD2,TGTGCCGCTAGCGGGGGAGACACAGATACGCAGTATTTT,CAASGGDTDTQYF
TRBV5-1,.,TRBJ1-2,TRBD1,TGCGCCAGCAACTTGGGACAGGGGGCTCATGGCTACACCTTC,CASNLGQGAHGYTF
TRBV20-1,.,TRBJ1-5,TRBD1,TGCAGTGCTAAGGACAGGGAGGATAGTGGCAATCAGCCCCAGCATTTT,CSAKDREDSGNQPQHF
TRBV6-6,.,TRBJ2-3,.,TGTGCCAGCAGTTCCGCGGGGGCTAGCACAGATACGCAGTATTTT,CASSSAGASTDTQYF
TRBV15,.,TRBJ2-5,TRBD1,TGTGCCACCAGCACTATAGGGACAGTTGAGAAAGAGACCCAGTACTTC,CATSTIGTVEKETQYF
TRBV2,.,TRBJ1-5,.,TGTGCCAGCAGTGGACAGGAAAGCAATCAGCCCCAGCATTTT,CASSGQESNQPQHF
TRBV20-1,.,TRBJ1-2,.,TGCAGTGCTAGAGCCAGCCGGCAGGGATTGAGCTATGGCTACACCTTC,CSARASRQGLSYGYTF
TRBV29-1,.,TRBJ1-1,TRBD1,TGCAGCGTTGCTGGTGCAGAAGGACAGGGCACTGAAGCTTTCTTT,CSVAGAEGQGTEAFF
TRBV9,.,TRBJ2-1,.,TGTGCCAGCAGCGTAGACGGAAATGAGCAGTTCTTC,CASSVDGNEQFF
TRBV12-5,.,TRBJ2-5,TRBD2,TGTGCTAGTGGTTTACCAAGCGGGGGGGCCTCAGAGACCCAGTACTTC,CASGLPSGGASETQYF
TRBV20-1,.,TRBJ2-1,TRBD2,TGCAGTGCTAGAGATCTAGCGGGGGGCTACTTGAATGAGCAGTTCTTC,CSARDLAGGYLNEQFF
TRBV7-7,.,TRBJ2-1,TRBD2,TGTGCCAGCAGCCCGACTAGCGGGGGGGCTTGGGAGCAGTTCTTC,CASSPTSGGAWEQFF
TRBV6-5,.,TRBJ1-2,.,TGTGCCTCGGGAGGGCTACCCTATGGCTACACCTTC,CASGGLPYGYTF
TRBV10-2,.,TRBJ1-6,.,TGCGCCAGCACCACAGGGTCGGGGAGTTCACCCCTCCACTTT,CASTTGSGSSPLHF
TRBV9,.,TRBJ2-7,.,TGTGCCAGCAGCGAGGGCGGCTCCTCCTACGAGCAGTACTTC,CASSEGGSSYEQYF
TRBV12-5,.,TRBJ1-2,.,TGTGCTAGTGGTAGGGAGGATGGCTACACCTTC,CASGREDGYTF
TRBV9,.,TRBJ2-7,TRBD1,TGTGCCAGCAGCGTAGGAACAGGGGTAACCGAGCAGTACTTC,CASSVGTGVTEQYF
TRBV3-1,.,TRBJ1-2,TRBD1,TGTGCCAGCAGCCAGCACAGGGGGCAGGAGGGCTACACCTTC,CASSQHRGQEGYTF
TRBV11-2,.,TRBJ2-3,.,TGTGCCAGCAGGGGATACACAGATACGCAGTATTTT,CASRGYTDTQYF
TRBV10-3,.,TRBJ2-2,.,TGTGCCATCTCAGGGAACGGGGAGCTGTTTTTT,CAISGNGELFF
TRBV25-1,.,TRBJ2-7,TRBD1,TGTGCCAGCAGTGAAGGGCAGGGGGCCTACGAGCAGTACTTC,CASSEGQGAYEQYF
TRBV2,.,TRBJ1-1,.,TGTGCCAGCCAGGGCTTTGAAGCTTTCTTT,CASQGFEAFF
TRBV9,.,TRBJ2-5,.,TGTGCCAGCAGCGTAGGTACCATTGAGACCCAGTACTTC,CASSVGTIETQYF
TRBV7-9,.,TRBJ2-1,TRBD1,TGTGCCAGCAGCTTAGACACAGGGGGCCCACACATTGGGCAGTTCTTC,CASSLDTGGPHIGQFF
TRBV20-1,.,TRBJ2-7,.,TGCAGTGCTCAGGCCATTACGTCTAACTCCTACGAGCAGTACTTC,CSAQAITSNSYEQYF
TRBV2,.,TRBJ2-4,.,TGTGCCAGCAGTGAAGAGGGGGGGTATGAAGGATTCGGCAAAAACATTCAGTACTTC,CASSEEGGYEGFGKNIQYF
TRBV29-1,.,TRBJ1-2,TRBD1,TGCAGCGCCTCCACAGGGGGAGTCTATGGCTACACCTTC,CSASTGGVYGYTF
TRBV6-2/TRBV6-3,.,TRBJ2-2,.,TGTGCCAGCAGACTGATGCAGCGGGAGCTGTTTTTT,CASRLMQRELFF
TRBV9,.,TRBJ2-3,.,TGTGCCAGCAGCGTAGATGGGGTGCGCACAGATACGCAGTATTTT,CASSVDGVRTDTQYF
TRBV11-1,.,TRBJ2-3,.,TGTGCCAGCAGCTTACGGGACACAGACACAGATACGCAGTATTTT,CASSLRDTDTDTQYF
TRBV4-2,.,TRBJ2-7,TRBD2,TGTGCCAGCAGCCAAGATTGGACTAGCGGGGATGAGCAGTACTTC,CASSQDWTSGDEQYF
TRBV29-1,once,TRBJ1-2,TRBD1,TGCAGCGTTGAGGGCAGGGGGCCGTATGGCTACACCTTC,CSVEGRGPYGYTF
TRBV24-1,.,TRBJ2-2,TRBD2,TGTGCCACCAGTGATCCACTAGCGGGGGCCGGGGAGCTGTTTTTT,CATSDPLAGAGELFF
TRBV7-7,.,TRBJ2-1,.,TGTGCCAGCAGCCACAGGGGAGGGGATGAGCAGTTCTTC,CASSHRGGDEQFF
TRBV6-6,.,TRBJ2-1,.,TGTGCCAGCAGCCCACCCAATCTAAACGGTGAGCAGTTCTTC,CASSPPNLNGEQFF
TRBV9,.,TRBJ2-7,.,TGTGCCAGCAGCGTAGCGAATGACCCCTACGAGCAGTACTTC,CASSVANDPYEQYF
TRBV10-3,.,TRBJ2-1,.,TGTGCCATCAGTGAAGGGAGTGACAATGAGCAGTTCTTC,CAISEGSDNEQFF
TRBV4-3,.,TRBJ1-2,.,TGCGCCAGCAGCCAAGACTTGGGGGCTGTCTATGGCTACACCTTC,CASSQDLGAVYGYTF
TRBV18,once,TRBJ2-1,TRBD1,TGTGCCAGCTCACGAGCTCAGGGGGCAACCTACAATGAGCAGTTCTTC,CASSRAQGATYNEQFF
TRBV15,.,TRBJ2-5,.,TGTGCCACCAGCGGCTACTCGGGGGACCAAGAGACCCAGTACTTC,CATSGYSGDQETQYF
TRBV12-3/TRBV12-4,.,TRBJ1-1,TRBD1,TGTGCCAGCAGTACACCTAGGGGGGACAGAGACATGAACACTGAAGCTTTCTTT,CASSTPRGDRDMNTEAFF
TRBV7-2,once,TRBJ1-1,.,TGTGCCAGCAGCCCGACAGGACAGACGACTGAAGCTTTCTTT,CASSPTGQTTEAFF
TRBV12-3/TRBV12-4,.,TRBJ2-2,.,TGTGCCAGCAGTTTCCCAGGTGCCGGGGAGCTGTTTTTT,CASSFPGAGELFF